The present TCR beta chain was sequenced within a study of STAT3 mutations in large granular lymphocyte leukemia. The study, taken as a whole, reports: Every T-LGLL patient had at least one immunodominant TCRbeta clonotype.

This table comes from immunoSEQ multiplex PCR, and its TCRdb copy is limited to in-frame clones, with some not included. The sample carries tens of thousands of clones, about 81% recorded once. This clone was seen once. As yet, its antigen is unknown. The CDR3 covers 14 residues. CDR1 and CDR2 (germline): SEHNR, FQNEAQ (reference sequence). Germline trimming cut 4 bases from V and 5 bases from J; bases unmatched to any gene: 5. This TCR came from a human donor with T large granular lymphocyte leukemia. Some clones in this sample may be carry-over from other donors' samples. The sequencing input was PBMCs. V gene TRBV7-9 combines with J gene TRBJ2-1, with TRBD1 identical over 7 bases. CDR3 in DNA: TGTGCCAGCAGCTCGGGACAGCTCGACAATGAGCAGTTCTTC. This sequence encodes CASSSGQLDNEQFF.